This T cell receptor beta chain emerged from a study of regulatory T cells in long-lasting Graves disease. iRepertoire HTBI primers and Arm-PCR of CDR3 regions built TCR beta libraries. TCRdb independently ran MiXCR on the multiplex PCR reads; one entry per CDR3 protein. The profile shows a few hundred thousand distinct CDR3 sequences, 21% of them singletons. Noted time point: persistent/refractory GD, antithyroid drugs over 5 years with positive TRAb. PBMC-extracted RNA yielded the TCR library. On this clonotype itself: Its antigen remains unknown.

Per the germline V gene, CDR1 is SGHRS and CDR2 is YFSETQ. Trimming took off 0 bases at V and 7 bases at J, with 14 bases between the two ends. The CDR3 has 15 amino acids. Findings of the study overall: The researchers studied only peripheral blood, not thyroid tissue. Persistent disease preferred TRBV28, TRBJ1-2 and TRBJ2-5; new disease, TRBV20-1 and TRBJ2-1. Between persistent patients, 2,500 to 3,500 public clonotypes were shared, exceeding the roughly 1,000 shared between new patients.

The starting material was peripheral blood mononuclear cells (PBMCs), obtained when the disease was refractory, from a patient treated with antithyroid drugs. The J gene is TRBJ2-1, the V gene TRBV5-1, with D possibly being TRBD2 (6 bases). This TCR was sampled from a female donor with Graves disease. CDR3 DNA sequence: TGCGCCAGCAGCTTGGGAGAGACTAGACTGAATGAGCAGTTCTTC. Amino acids: CASSLGETRLNEQFF.